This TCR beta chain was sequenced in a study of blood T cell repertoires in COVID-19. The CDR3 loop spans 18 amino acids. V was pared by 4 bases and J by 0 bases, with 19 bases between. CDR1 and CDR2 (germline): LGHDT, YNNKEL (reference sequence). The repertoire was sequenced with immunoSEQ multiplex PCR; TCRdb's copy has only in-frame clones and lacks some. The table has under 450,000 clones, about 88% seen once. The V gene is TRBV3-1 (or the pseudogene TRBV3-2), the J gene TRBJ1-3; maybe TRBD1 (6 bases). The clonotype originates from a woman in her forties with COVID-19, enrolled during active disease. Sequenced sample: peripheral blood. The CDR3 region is CASSPRGPIPLSGNTIYF. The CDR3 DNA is TGTGCCAGCAGCCCCAGGGGCCCTATCCCCCTCTCTGGAAACACCATATATTTT.